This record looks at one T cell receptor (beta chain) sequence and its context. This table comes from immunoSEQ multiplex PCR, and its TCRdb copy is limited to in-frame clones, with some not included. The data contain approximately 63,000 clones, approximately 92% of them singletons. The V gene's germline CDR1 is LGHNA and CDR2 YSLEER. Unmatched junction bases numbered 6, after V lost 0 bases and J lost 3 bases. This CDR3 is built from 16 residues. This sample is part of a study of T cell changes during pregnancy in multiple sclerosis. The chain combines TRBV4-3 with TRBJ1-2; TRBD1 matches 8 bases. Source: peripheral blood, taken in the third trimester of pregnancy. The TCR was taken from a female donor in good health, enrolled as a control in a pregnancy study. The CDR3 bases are TGCGCCAGCAGCCAAGATAGGACAGGGCCTTACTATGGCTACACCTTC. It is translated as CASSQDRTGPYYGYTF.